The count of the clone carrying this TCR beta chain is one. The germline V gene encodes CDR1 LNHDA and CDR2 SQIVND (reference sequence). The CDR3 extends over 18 amino acids. V lost 5 bases and J lost 1; bases outside the gene matches: 11. As originally analysed: Scientists estimated how many nucleated cells there were by amplifying reference gene primers. Sequencing used immunoSEQ multiplex PCR; TCRdb keeps in-frame clones, though not all of them. The V and J calls and the clone size are those of that table, but D and trimming were determined from the DNA. The top ten clones hold 2.2% of a sample with 250,000 to 350,000 clones, around 87% of them seen once. These data belong to a study of blood T cell repertoires in COVID-19. In the study overall: Sites across the United States, Italy and Spain contributed samples from acute and convalescent COVID-19. Sample material is recorded as cDNA or gDNA derived from T cells, B-cell-depleted T cells, or PBMCs.

V usage is TRBV19 and J usage is TRBJ1-2, with TRBD1 matching 12 bases. The receptor's source is a woman between 45 and 60 years old who had recovered from COVID-19. Sequenced input: peripheral blood. The CDR3 loop reads CASSAGTGGHADNYGYTF. The CDR3 DNA is TGTGCCAGTAGTGCCGGGACAGGGGGCCATGCGGATAACTATGGCTACACCTTC. The whole variable domain, remainder taken from reference TRBV19 and TRBJ1-2, is DGGITQSPKYLFRKEGQNVTLSCEQNLNHDAMYWYRQDPGQGLRLIYYSQIVNDFQKGDIAEGYSVSREKKESFPLTVTSAQKNPTAFYLCASSAGTGGHADNYGYTFGSGTRLTVV.